The 16 T cell receptor beta chains reported below all come from one sample, sequenced in a study of cytomegalovirus exposure and HLA in healthy donors. PCR used 60 Vbeta primers and 13 Jbeta primers. Profiled with immunoSEQ multiplex PCR; TCRdb holds only in-frame clones, not every one. The table shows some 140,000 clones, with about four fifths occurring only once. Sequencing used PBMCs. Receptors originate from a man in his thirties or forties in good health and CMV-seropositive.

V and J are TRBV30 and TRBJ2-5; the match to TRBD1 covers 11 bases. Judging by the DNA end, TRBJ2-7 fits better; the J call may be wrong. The germline CDR1 and CDR2 sequences are GTSNPN and SVGIG (reference sequence). The CDR3 totals 18 residues. CDR3 region: CACRGWTGGQPTGDEQYF. The CDR3 DNA sequence: TGTGCCTGCAGGGGTTGGACAGGGGGCCAACCTACGGGCGACGAGCAGTACTTC.

In the case of this clone: Within the sample, other DNA sequences also encode this same CDR3. V usage is TRBV7-8 and J usage is TRBJ2-5, with a weak D call TRBD2 (6 bases). The CDR3 extends over 13 amino acids. Germline V gene sequence: CDR1 SGHVS, CDR2 FQNEAQ. The V end was cut by 5 bases, the J end by 4 bases, with 11 bases between. CDR3 DNA sequence: TGTGCCAGCAGCCCCGGGACTGGAGAGACCCAGTACTTC. Protein: CASSPGTGETQYF.

The rearrangement uses TRBV7-9 and TRBJ1-5; no reliable D call. Trimming removed 1 base from V and 0 bases from J, with 13 bases in between. The V gene's germline CDR1 is SEHNR and CDR2 FQNEAQ (reference sequence). The CDR3 extends over 17 amino acids. In DNA, the CDR3 is TGTGCCAGCAGCTTAGGGACTGAAATATTTAGCAATCAGCCCCAGCATTTT. This codes for CASSLGTEIFSNQPQHF.

The V gene is TRBV27, the J gene TRBJ1-5; the match to TRBD1 covers 7 bases. This CDR3 has 15 amino acids. CDR1 is MNHEY and CDR2 is SMNVEV in the germline V gene (reference sequence). The V and J ends lost 6 bases and 3 bases, in that order; junction bases with no gene match: 8. CDR3 region: CASRQSGQINQPQHF. Here the CDR3 DNA reads TGTGCCAGCAGACAATCGGGACAGATCAATCAGCCCCAGCATTTT.

The chain links TRBV2 to TRBJ1-2; 9 bases are a match to TRBD1. CDR1 is SNHLY and CDR2 is FYNNEI in the germline V gene. This CDR3 contains 15 residues. Losses at the gene ends were 2 bases for V and 5 bases for J; bases not matched to a gene: 6. The CDR3 sequence is CASSEQQGTGYGYTF. CDR3 coding DNA: TGTGCCAGCAGTGAACAACAGGGGACAGGGTATGGCTACACCTTC.

The gene calls are TRBV27 and TRBJ2-7; 8 bases are shared with TRBD2. CDR1 is MNHEY and CDR2 is SMNVEV in the germline V gene (reference sequence). This CDR3 spans 14 amino acids. V was pared by 6 bases and J by 2 bases, with 6 bases of the junction left unmatched. CDR3 loop: CASSFREGPYEQYF. The CDR3 coding sequence is TGTGCCAGCAGCTTCCGGGAGGGCCCCTACGAGCAGTACTTC.

This chain connects TRBV5-1 to TRBJ2-6, with a possible D match to TRBD1 (6 bases). The germline V gene has CDR1 SGHRS and CDR2 YFSETQ. The CDR3 runs 18 residues. V was trimmed by 0 bases and J by 0 bases, leaving 13 bases between them. The CDR3 here is CASSLVSRGISGANVLTF. In nucleotides, the CDR3 is TGCGCCAGCAGCTTGGTTTCGAGGGGGATCTCTGGGGCCAACGTCCTGACTTTC.

This clone has just a few counts. The rearrangement uses TRBV11-2 and TRBJ1-1; D is ambiguous. This CDR3 comprises 14 residues. V lost 1 base to trimming and J lost 1 base, with 7 bases between them. Per germline, CDR1 SGHAT and CDR2 FQNNGV. The CDR3 DNA sequence: TGTGCCAGCAGCTTAGTATTCAGGAACACTGAAGCTTTCTTT. It encodes CASSLVFRNTEAFF. Using reference TRBV11-2 and TRBJ1-1 for the parts outside the CDR3, the full variable domain is EAGVAQSPRYKIIEKRQSVAFWCNPISGHATLYWYQQILGQGPKLLIQFQNNGVVDDSQLPKDRFSAERLKGVDSTLKIQPAKLEDSAVYLCASSLVFRNTEAFFGQGTRLTVV.

The sample holds a few counts of this clone. This chain uses TRBV27 with TRBJ2-5, with a possible D match to TRBD1 (6 bases). V lost 4 bases and J lost 2, with 14 bases in between. The length of the CDR3 is 15 residues. Germline CDR1 reads MNHEY; CDR2 reads SMNVEV (reference sequence). CDR3 coding DNA: TGTGCCAGCAGTTCGAGGGGACATCCGCAAGAGACCCAGTACTTC. It specifies CASSSRGHPQETQYF.

The chain employs TRBV7-9 and TRBJ2-7; 11 positions agree with TRBD2. The CDR3 loop spans 16 amino acids. With 4 bases clipped from V and 4 bases from J, the junction kept 9 bases outside the gene matches. Looked up from germline, CDR1 is SEHNR and CDR2 is FQNEAQ (reference sequence). DNA of the CDR3: TGTGCCAGCAGCTCGACTAGCGGGAATTCCCCATACGAGCAGTACTTC. Protein: CASSSTSGNSPYEQYF.

The chain joins TRBV2 to TRBJ1-2; TRBD1 matches 9 bases. CDR1 is SNHLY and CDR2 is FYNNEI in the germline V gene. After removal of 7 bases from V and 8 bases from J, the junction contained 8 bases not matched to a gene. The CDR3 runs to 13 residues. The DNA for the CDR3 is TGTGCCAGCAAAGGACAGGGGTTTAAGGGCTACACCTTC. Translated: CASKGQGFKGYTF.

This chain uses TRBV6-6 with TRBJ2-7, with D tentatively TRBD2 (6 bases). The CDR3 spans 13 residues. From germline, CDR1 is MNHNY and CDR2 SVGAGI (reference sequence). The V and J ends lost 6 bases and 2 bases respectively, with 11 bases between them. The CDR3, as DNA: TGTGCCAGCAGGCTTAGCGGAACCTACGAGCAGTACTTC. Its translation is CASRLSGTYEQYF.

Only a few counts were recorded for this clone. The V and J genes are TRBV5-1 and TRBJ1-2, with 10 bases lining up with TRBD1. V was clipped by 4 bases and J by 7 bases; unmatched bases: 10. This CDR3 has 15 amino acids. CDR1 is SGHRS, CDR2 YFSETQ, per germline. The CDR3 DNA is TGCGCCAGCAGCCCAGAGGGACAGGGGTCTACTGGCTACACCTTC. The encoded protein is CASSPEGQGSTGYTF.

The chain combines TRBV30 with TRBJ2-1; 8 positions match TRBD2. CDR1 and CDR2 from the germline V gene are GTSNPN and SVGIG (reference sequence). The CDR3 contains 15 residues. With V trimmed by 0 bases and J by 8 bases, 9 bases remained unmatched. This CDR3 reads CAWSVWKAGEDEQFF. Here the CDR3 DNA reads TGTGCCTGGAGTGTTTGGAAAGCGGGAGAGGATGAGCAGTTCTTC.

The J gene is TRBJ2-1, the V gene TRBV6-5; D remains unclear. Looked up from germline, CDR1 is MNHEY and CDR2 is SVGAGI. The length of the CDR3 is 14 residues. Trimming shortened V by 0 bases and J by 6 bases, and 9 bases separated the two germline ends. CDR3 DNA: TGTGCCAGCAGTTACTCGCTAGACGGCAATGAGCAGTTCTTC. Its protein product is CASSYSLDGNEQFF.

Remarks on this clone: One end of the junction is discordant with germline, which a read error may explain. The V call is TRBV10-1, the J call TRBJ2-2; maybe TRBD1 (5 bases). Germline values: CDR1 WNHNN, CDR2 SYGVQD (reference sequence). This CDR3 has 14 residues. The CDR3 protein is CANSQDRYTGELFF. CDR3 bases: TGCGCCAACAGTCAAGACAGATACACCGGGGAGCTGTTTTTT.